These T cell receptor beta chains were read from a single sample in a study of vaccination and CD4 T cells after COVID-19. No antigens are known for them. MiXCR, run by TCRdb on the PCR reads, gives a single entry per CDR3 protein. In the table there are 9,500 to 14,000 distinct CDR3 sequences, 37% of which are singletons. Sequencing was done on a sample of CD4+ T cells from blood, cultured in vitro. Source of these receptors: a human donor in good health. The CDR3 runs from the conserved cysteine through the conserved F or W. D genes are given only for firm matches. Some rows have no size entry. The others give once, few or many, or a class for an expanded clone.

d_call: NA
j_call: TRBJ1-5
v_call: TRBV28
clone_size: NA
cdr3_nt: TGTGCCAGCAGCTTGGGGGAGAGGCCCCAGCATTTT
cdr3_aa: CASSLGERPQHF

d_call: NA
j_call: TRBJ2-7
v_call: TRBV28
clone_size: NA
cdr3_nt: TGTGCCAGCAGTCCCTACAGGGGGGGGAACGAGCAGTACTTC
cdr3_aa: CASSPYRGGNEQYF

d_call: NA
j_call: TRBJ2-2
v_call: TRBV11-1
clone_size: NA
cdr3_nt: TGTGCCAGCAGCTCAACCCACACCGGGGAGCTGTTTTTT
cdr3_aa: CASSSTHTGELFF

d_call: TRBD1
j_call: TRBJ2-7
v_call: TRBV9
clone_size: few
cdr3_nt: TGTGCCAGCAGCGCCGACTTTGCCGGGACAGGGGACGAGCAGTACTTC
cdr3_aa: CASSADFAGTGDEQYF

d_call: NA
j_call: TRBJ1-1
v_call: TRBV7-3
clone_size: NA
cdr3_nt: TGTGCCAGCAGCTTACAGGGTTCCTCTGAAGCTTTCTTT
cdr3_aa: CASSLQGSSEAFF

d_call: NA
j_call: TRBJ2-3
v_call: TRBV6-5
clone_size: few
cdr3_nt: TGTGCCAGCAGTTACGGGGGTCGGGGCACAGATACGCAGTATTTT
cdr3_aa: CASSYGGRGTDTQYF

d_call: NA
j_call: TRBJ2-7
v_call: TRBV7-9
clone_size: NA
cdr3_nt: TGTGCCAGCAGCTTATACGGGAACCCCTACGAGCAGTACTTC
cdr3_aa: CASSLYGNPYEQYF

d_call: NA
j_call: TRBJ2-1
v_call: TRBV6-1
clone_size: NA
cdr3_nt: TGTGCCAGCAGTCGGCTAGCTTCCTACAATGAGCAGTTCTTC
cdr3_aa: CASSRLASYNEQFF

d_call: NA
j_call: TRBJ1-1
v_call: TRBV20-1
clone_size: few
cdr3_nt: TGCAGTGCTAGAGCACAGGGCAACACTGAAGCTTTCTTT
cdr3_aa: CSARAQGNTEAFF

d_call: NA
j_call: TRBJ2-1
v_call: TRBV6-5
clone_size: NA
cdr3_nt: TGTGCCAGCAGTTACTCGCTCAATGAGCAGTTCTTC
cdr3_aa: CASSYSLNEQFF

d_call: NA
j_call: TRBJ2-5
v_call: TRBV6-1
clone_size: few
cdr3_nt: TGTGCCAGCAGTCCCGCCCTGAGCCAAGAGACCCAGTACTTC
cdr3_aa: CASSPALSQETQYF

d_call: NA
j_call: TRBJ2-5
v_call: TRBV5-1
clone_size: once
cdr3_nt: TGCGCCAGCAGCGTGCCGGGATCCCAAGAGACCCAGTACTTC
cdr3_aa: CASSVPGSQETQYF

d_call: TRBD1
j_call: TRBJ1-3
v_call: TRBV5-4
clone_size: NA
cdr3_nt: TGTGCCAGCAGCCCGTCCCGGGACAGGGGATCCTCTGGAAACACCATATATTTT
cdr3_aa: CASSPSRDRGSSGNTIYF

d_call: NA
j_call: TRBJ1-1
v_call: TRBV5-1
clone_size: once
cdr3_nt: TGCGCCAGCAGCTCCGATTGGGACACTGAAGCTTTCTTT
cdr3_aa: CASSSDWDTEAFF

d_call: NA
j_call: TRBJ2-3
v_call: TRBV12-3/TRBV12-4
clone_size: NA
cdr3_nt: TGTGCCAGCAGTTTTGGGTCCGACACAGATACGCAGTATTTT
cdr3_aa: CASSFGSDTDTQYF

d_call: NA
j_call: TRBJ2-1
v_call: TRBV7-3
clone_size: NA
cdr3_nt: TGTGCCAGCAGTACCGACAGCTTTTTGGACGGTGAGCAGTTCTTC
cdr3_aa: CASSTDSFLDGEQFF

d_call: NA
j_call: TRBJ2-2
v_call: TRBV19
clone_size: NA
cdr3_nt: TGTGCCAGTACCACACACAGGGGAGGCACCGGGGAGCTGTTTTTT
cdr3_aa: CASTTHRGGTGELFF

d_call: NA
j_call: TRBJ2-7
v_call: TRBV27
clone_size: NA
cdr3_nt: TGCACCAGCAGTTTAGCGATTCTGGGGAGCTCCTACGAGCAGTACTTC
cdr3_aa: CTSSLAILGSSYEQYF

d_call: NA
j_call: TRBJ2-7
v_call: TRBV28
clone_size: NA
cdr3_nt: TGTGCCAGCATAGGTAGGGACGTTAACTACGAGCAGTACTTC
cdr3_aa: CASIGRDVNYEQYF

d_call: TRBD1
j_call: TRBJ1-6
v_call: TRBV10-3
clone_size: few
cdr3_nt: TGTGCCATCAGTGAGTCCCGGGGACAGGGGAATTCACCCCTCCACTTT
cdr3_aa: CAISESRGQGNSPLHF

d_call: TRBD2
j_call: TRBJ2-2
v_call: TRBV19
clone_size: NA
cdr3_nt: TGTGCCAGTATCAAGACTAGCGGGAGGGCGAACACCGGGGAGCTGTTTTTT
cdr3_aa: CASIKTSGRANTGELFF

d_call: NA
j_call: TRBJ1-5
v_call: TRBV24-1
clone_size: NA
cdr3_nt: TGTGCCACCAGTGATGGGGGGCTGAGAGGTCAGCCCCAGCATTTT
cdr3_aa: CATSDGGLRGQPQHF

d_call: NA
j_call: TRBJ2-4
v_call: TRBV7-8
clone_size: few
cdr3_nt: TGTGCCAGCAGCTTCCCACCGAAAAACATTCAGTACTTC
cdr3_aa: CASSFPPKNIQYF

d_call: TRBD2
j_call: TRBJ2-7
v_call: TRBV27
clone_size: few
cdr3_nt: TGTGCCAGCAGTCCACTAGCGGCGGGGGAAAACGAGCAGTACTTC
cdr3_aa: CASSPLAAGENEQYF

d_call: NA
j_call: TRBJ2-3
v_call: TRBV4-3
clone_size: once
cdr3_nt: TGCGCCAGCAGCCAAGAGATTTCCAGTTTAGATACGCAGTATTTT
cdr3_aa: CASSQEISSLDTQYF

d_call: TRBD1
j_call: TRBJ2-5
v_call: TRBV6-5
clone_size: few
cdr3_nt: TGTGCCAGCAGTTACAACCGAGCAGGGGGCTTAGAGACCCAGTACTTC
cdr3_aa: CASSYNRAGGLETQYF

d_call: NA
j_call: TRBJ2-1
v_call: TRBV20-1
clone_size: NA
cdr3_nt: TGCAGTGCTAGTGACGGGAGATCCTACAATGAGCAGTTCTTC
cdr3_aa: CSASDGRSYNEQFF

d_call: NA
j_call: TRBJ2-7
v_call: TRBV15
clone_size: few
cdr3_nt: TGTGCCACCAGCAGAGAGCTCGGACAGTTCTCCTACGAGCAGTACTTC
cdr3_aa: CATSRELGQFSYEQYF

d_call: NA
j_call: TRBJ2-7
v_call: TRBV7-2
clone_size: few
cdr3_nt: TGTGCCAGCAGCTTAGATGGAGGGCGCGAGCAGTACTTC
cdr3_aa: CASSLDGGREQYF

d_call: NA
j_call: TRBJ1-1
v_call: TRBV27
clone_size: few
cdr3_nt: TGTGCCAGCAGTTTAGTGACAGGGAACACTGAAGCTTTCTTT
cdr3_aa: CASSLVTGNTEAFF

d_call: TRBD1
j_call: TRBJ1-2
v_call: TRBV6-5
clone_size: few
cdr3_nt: TGTGCCAGCAGTTCACAGGGGGTTTATGGCTACACCTTC
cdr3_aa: CASSSQGVYGYTF

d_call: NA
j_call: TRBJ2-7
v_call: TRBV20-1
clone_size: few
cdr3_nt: TGCAGTGCCGAAGTCTCCTACGAGCAGTACTTC
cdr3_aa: CSAEVSYEQYF

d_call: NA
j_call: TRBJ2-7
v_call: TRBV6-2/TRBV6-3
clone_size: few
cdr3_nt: TGTGCCAGCAGTGCTTATGGACAGATCCACCCGGAGCAGTACTTC
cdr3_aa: CASSAYGQIHPEQYF

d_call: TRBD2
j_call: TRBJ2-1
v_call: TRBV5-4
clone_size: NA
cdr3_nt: TGTGCCAGCACCCCGGGGAGCGGGAGTCGGGATGAGCAGTTCTTC
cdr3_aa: CASTPGSGSRDEQFF

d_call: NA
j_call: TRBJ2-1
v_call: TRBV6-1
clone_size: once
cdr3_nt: TGTGCCAGCAGCGGCCGAGGCGAGCAGTTCTTC
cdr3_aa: CASSGRGEQFF

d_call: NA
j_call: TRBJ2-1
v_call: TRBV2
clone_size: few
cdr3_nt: TGTGCCAGCGGAGACCCCTACAATGAGCAGTTCTTC
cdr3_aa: CASGDPYNEQFF

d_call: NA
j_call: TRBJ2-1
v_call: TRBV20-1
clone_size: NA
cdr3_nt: TGCAGTGCTAGACTCATCATAAGCGGCCACCACAATGAGCAGTTCTTC
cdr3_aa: CSARLIISGHHNEQFF

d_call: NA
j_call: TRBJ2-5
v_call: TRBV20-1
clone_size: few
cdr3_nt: TGCAGTGCTAGATGGGGGGAGGGGGTAGAGACCCAGTACTTC
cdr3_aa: CSARWGEGVETQYF

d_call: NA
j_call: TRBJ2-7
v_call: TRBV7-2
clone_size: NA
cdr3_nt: TGTGCCAGCAGCGCCGGGACATTCTCCTACGAGCAGTACTTC
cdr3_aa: CASSAGTFSYEQYF

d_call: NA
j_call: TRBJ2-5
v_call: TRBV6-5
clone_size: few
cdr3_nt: TGTGCCAGCAGTTTTAACCGGGACCTCCAAGAGACCCAGTACTTC
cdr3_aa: CASSFNRDLQETQYF

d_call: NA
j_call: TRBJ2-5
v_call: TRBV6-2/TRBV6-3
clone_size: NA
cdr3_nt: TGTGCCAGCAGTTACTTTGTACAGGACGACCAAGAGACCCAGTACTTC
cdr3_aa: CASSYFVQDDQETQYF

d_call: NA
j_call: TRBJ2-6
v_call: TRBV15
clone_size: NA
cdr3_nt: TGTGCCACCTTGGCCTCTGGGGCCAACGTCCTGACTTTC
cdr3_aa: CATLASGANVLTF

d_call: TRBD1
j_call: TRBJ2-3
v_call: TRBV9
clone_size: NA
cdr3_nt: TGTGCCAGCAGCGTCGTAGGACAGGGGACAGATACGCAGTATTTT
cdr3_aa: CASSVVGQGTDTQYF

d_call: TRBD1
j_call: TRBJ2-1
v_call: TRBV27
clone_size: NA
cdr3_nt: TGTGCCAGCAGTTTCCCGGACAGGGGGACCCCCAATGAGCAGTTCTTC
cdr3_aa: CASSFPDRGTPNEQFF

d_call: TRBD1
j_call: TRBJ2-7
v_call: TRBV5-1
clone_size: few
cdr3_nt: TGCGCCAGCAGACGGGACAGGGGAGACTACGAGCAGTACTTC
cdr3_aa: CASRRDRGDYEQYF

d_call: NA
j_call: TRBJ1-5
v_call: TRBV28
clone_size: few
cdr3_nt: TGTGCCAGCACCCCCCGGGGCGACACAGGCAATCAGCCCCAGCATTTT
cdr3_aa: CASTPRGDTGNQPQHF

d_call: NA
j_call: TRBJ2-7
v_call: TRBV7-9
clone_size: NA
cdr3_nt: TGTGCCAGCAGCCGAACAGGGCGCCAAACCGAGCAGTACTTC
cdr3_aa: CASSRTGRQTEQYF

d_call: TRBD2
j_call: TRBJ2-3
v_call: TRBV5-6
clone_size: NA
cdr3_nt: TGTGCCAGCAGCTGGGAGGGCCCTAGCACAGATACGCAGTATTTT
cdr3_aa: CASSWEGPSTDTQYF

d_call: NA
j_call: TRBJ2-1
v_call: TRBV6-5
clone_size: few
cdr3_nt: TGTGCCAGCAGTTACTCGACAGGACTAGGGGTCAATGAGCAGTTCTTC
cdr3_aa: CASSYSTGLGVNEQFF

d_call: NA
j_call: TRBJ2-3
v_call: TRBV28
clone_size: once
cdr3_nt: TGTGCCAGCACTCAGGGGCCAGATACGCAGTATTTT
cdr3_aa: CASTQGPDTQYF

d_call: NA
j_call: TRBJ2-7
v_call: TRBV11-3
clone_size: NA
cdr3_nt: TGTGCCAGCAGCCCGCGGGACAGCGCCTACGAGCAGTACTTC
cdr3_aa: CASSPRDSAYEQYF

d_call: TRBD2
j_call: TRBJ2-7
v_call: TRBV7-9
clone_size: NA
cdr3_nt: TGTGCCAGCAGCACGGCCCGGGGGGACGACTACGAGCAGTACTTC
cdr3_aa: CASSTARGDDYEQYF

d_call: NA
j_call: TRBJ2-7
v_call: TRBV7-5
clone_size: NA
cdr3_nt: NA
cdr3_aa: CISVPETSLYEQYF

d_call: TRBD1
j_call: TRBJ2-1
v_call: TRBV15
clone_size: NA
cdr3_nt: TGTGCCACCAGCAGAGATAATTTGGACAGGGACGTGAAAAATGAGCAGTTCTTC
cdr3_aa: CATSRDNLDRDVKNEQFF

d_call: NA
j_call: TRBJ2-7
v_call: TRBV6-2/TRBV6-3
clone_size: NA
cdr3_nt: TGTGCCAGCAGTTACCAGGCAGGGCTCCCCTACGAGCAGTACTTC
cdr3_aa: CASSYQAGLPYEQYF

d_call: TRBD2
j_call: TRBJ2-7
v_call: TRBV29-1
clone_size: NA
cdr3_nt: TGCAGCGTTGAATTCCCGACTAGCGGACCCACCTACGAGCAGTACTTC
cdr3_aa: CSVEFPTSGPTYEQYF

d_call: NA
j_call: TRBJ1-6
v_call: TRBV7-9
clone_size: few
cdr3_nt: TGTGCCAGCACCGTGGATAATTCACCCCTCCACTTT
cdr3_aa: CASTVDNSPLHF